Below are 27 T cell receptor beta chains sequenced from a single sample in a study of beta chain features in type 1 diabetes. Notes on the study in general: TCRB CDR3s were moderately but significantly shorter in Type 1 diabetes patients in all four CD4+ subsets.

Expressed TCRB transcripts were sequenced after all isolated RNA was converted to cDNA. Assay used: immunoSEQ multiplex PCR; TCRdb lists only in-frame clones, some missing. There are a few hundred thousand clones in the sample; approximately 15% occur only once, and less than 0.02% lies in the top ten. For these TCRs, the target antigens are not known. The sample comprised naive CD4+ T cells from blood. These receptors came from a man younger than 35 with type 1 diabetes.

The gene calls are TRBV9 and TRBJ2-1; 7 bases fit TRBD2. The ends lost 4 bases at V and 10 bases at J; junction bases unmatched: 17. The CDR3 sequence is 16 residues long. In germline, CDR1 is SGDLS, CDR2 YYNGEE. In DNA form, the CDR3 reads TGTGCCAGCAGCTTGAGCGGGGTCCGCTCGAGTTTAGAGCAGTTCTTC. This encodes CASSLSGVRSSLEQFF. Full variable domain (rest looked up from reference TRBV9 and TRBJ2-1): DSGVTQTPKHLITATGQRVTLRCSPRSGDLSVYWYQQSLDQGLQFLIQYYNGEERAKGNILERFSAQQFPDLHSELNLSSLELGDSALYFCASSLSGVRSSLEQFFGPGTRLTVL.

This clone was observed a handful of times. V and J are TRBV9 and TRBJ2-5, with D possibly matching TRBD1 (6 bases). Trimming stripped 1 base from V and 4 bases from J, with 20 bases between. CDR3 length: 17 residues. Germline V gene sequence: CDR1 SGDLS, CDR2 YYNGEE. The CDR3 spells CASSVQSDRSGPETQYF. The CDR3 nucleotides are TGTGCCAGCAGCGTACAGAGCGACAGGTCGGGCCCAGAGACCCAGTACTTC. Variable domain in full (rest from reference TRBV9 and TRBJ2-5): DSGVTQTPKHLITATGQRVTLRCSPRSGDLSVYWYQQSLDQGLQFLIQYYNGEERAKGNILERFSAQQFPDLHSELNLSSLELGDSALYFCASSVQSDRSGPETQYFGPGTRLLVL.

The chain carries TRBV28 and TRBJ1-5; the D gene is possibly TRBD1 (5 bases). There are 17 residues in the CDR3. V was trimmed by 6 bases and J by 0 bases, leaving 18 bases between them. CDR1 and CDR2 (germline): MDHEN, SYDVKM. Here the CDR3 reads CASRRGRFGNSNQPQHF. CDR3 DNA: TGTGCCAGCAGACGGGGGAGGTTTGGGAATAGCAATCAGCCCCAGCATTTT. Supplemented by reference TRBV28 and TRBJ1-5, the full variable domain reads DVKVTQSSRYLVKRTGEKVFLECVQDMDHENMFWYRQDPGLGLRLIYFSYDVKMKEKGDIPEGYSVSREKKERFSLILESASTNQTSMYLCASRRGRFGNSNQPQHFGDGTRLSIL.

There are a few counts of this clone. This sequence joins TRBV5-1 and TRBJ1-2; 8 bases match TRBD1. Trimming removed 4 bases from V and 10 bases from J; junction bases left unmatched: 9. This CDR3 region has 13 residues. Germline CDR1 reads SGHRS; CDR2 reads YFSETQ. CDR3 amino acids: CASSTGGDVDYTF. DNA of the CDR3: TGCGCCAGCAGCACAGGGGGGGATGTTGACTACACCTTC.

This clone was counted a few times. The chain has TRBV28 and TRBJ2-3; maybe TRBD2 (6 bases). With 6 bases removed from V and 6 bases from J, the gap between germline ends came to 19 bases. Germline CDR1 MDHEN, CDR2 SYDVKM. The CDR3 runs to 15 residues. This CDR3 reads CASRLAGSRGDTQYF. CDR3 DNA sequence: TGTGCCAGCAGGCTAGCCGGGAGTAGGGGTGATACGCAGTATTTT.

The chain recombines TRBV5-4 with TRBJ1-2; perhaps TRBD1 as D (5 bases). Deletions cut 1 base from V and 2 bases from J, with 9 bases between. CDR1 SGHNT and CDR2 YYREEE come from the germline V gene (reference sequence). The CDR3 loop spans 14 amino acids. The CDR3 sequence is CASSLSAGNYGYTF. The CDR3 DNA reads TGTGCCAGCAGCTTGAGCGCAGGGAACTATGGCTACACCTTC.

The V gene is TRBV5-1, the J gene TRBJ2-1; 10 positions match TRBD2. Trimming at V came to 4 bases and at J to 7 bases, leaving 11 bases not matched to a gene. This CDR3 is built from 16 residues. Germline V gives CDR1 SGHRS, CDR2 YFSETQ. The CDR3 DNA follows: TGCGCCAGCAGCCGCTCGGGACTAGCGAGAGATAATGAGCAGTTCTTC. Its protein product is CASSRSGLARDNEQFF.

V and J are TRBV5-4 and TRBJ2-3; 10 nucleotides align to TRBD2. This CDR3 comprises 19 residues. The ends lost 0 bases at V and 4 bases at J; junction bases unmatched: 14. CDR1 is SGHNT and CDR2 is YYREEE in the germline V gene (reference sequence). CDR3 in DNA: TGTGCCAGCAGCTTGGCCGCACTAGCGGGGAGAGGACGTGCAGATACGCAGTATTTT. Protein sequence: CASSLAALAGRGRADTQYF.

The table lists this clone with a few counts. V is TRBV5-1 and J is TRBJ1-4; maybe TRBD1 (5 bases). The V gene's germline CDR1 is SGHRS and CDR2 YFSETQ. Trimming took 2 bases from V and 6 from J, leaving 14 bases between them. The CDR3 consists of 15 residues. This CDR3 is CASSFAGDRDEKLFF. CDR3 DNA: TGCGCCAGCAGCTTCGCGGGGGATAGGGATGAAAAACTGTTTTTT.

The chain joins TRBV5-4 to TRBJ2-3; D perhaps matches TRBD1 (6 bases). CDR1 is SGHNT and CDR2 is YYREEE in the germline V gene (reference sequence). V lost 0 bases, J lost 4 bases, and 9 bases lay in between. This CDR3 is 14 amino acids long. The CDR3, as DNA: TGTGCCAGCAGCTTGGCCAGGGGTCCAGATACGCAGTATTTT. Translated: CASSLARGPDTQYF.

The chain couples TRBV19 to TRBJ1-2; TRBD1 matches 7 bases. The length of the CDR3 is 15 residues. V gave up 4 bases and J gave up 4 bases; unmatched junction bases: 9. The V gene's germline CDR1 is LNHDA and CDR2 SQIVND (reference sequence). As DNA, the CDR3 is TGTGCCAGTAGTACCCGGGACAGAGGGGTCTATGGCTACACCTTC. Its translation is CASSTRDRGVYGYTF.

This clone was observed a handful of times. This chain uses TRBV30 with TRBJ2-7; D is unresolved. The CDR3 covers 12 residues. Germline CDR1 is GTSNPN and CDR2 is SVGIG (reference sequence). V was pared by 1 base and J by 0 bases, with 4 bases between. The DNA for the CDR3 is TGTGCCTGGAGTGGCGTCTCCTACGAGCAGTACTTC. Translated: CAWSGVSYEQYF.

This sequence joins TRBV5-1 and TRBJ2-7, with D perhaps TRBD1 (6 bases). The CDR3 has 12 amino acids. CDR1 and CDR2 (germline): SGHRS, YFSETQ. Trimming left V 4 bases short and J 5 bases short, with 10 bases between. The CDR3 spells CASSPDRNEQYF. The CDR3 bases are TGCGCCAGCAGCCCTGACAGGAACGAGCAGTACTTC.

The rearrangement links TRBV5-1 to TRBJ2-7; the match to TRBD1 covers 7 bases. Germline CDR1 reads SGHRS; CDR2 reads YFSETQ. The ends lost 5 bases at V and 7 bases at J; junction bases unmatched: 12. This CDR3 spans 14 amino acids. CDR3 sequence: CASSTQGNSVEQYF. CDR3 nucleotide sequence: TGCGCCAGCAGTACACAGGGGAATTCAGTGGAGCAGTACTTC.

This clone turned up a few times. This rearrangement joins TRBV5-1 to TRBJ2-3; 12 bases match TRBD1. The length of the CDR3 is 16 residues. Germline V CDR1 and CDR2: SGHRS, YFSETQ. V dropped 6 bases and J dropped 3; count of bases not matched to a gene: 8. CDR3 in DNA: TGCGCCAGCAACCCCGGGACAGGGGGCGCGACAGATACGCAGTATTTT. It specifies CASNPGTGGATDTQYF.

This clone was counted between two and nine times. The chain recombines TRBV5-4 with TRBJ2-7; TRBD2 agrees at 7 bases. CDR3 length: 14 residues. The junction had 6 bases not matched to a gene; V was cut back by 2 bases and J by 4 bases. CDR1 and CDR2 (germline): SGHNT, YYREEE (reference sequence). The CDR3 region is CASSFGGGRYEQYF. In nucleotides, the CDR3 is TGTGCCAGCAGCTTTGGCGGGGGTCGGTACGAGCAGTACTTC. The variable domain in full, with the rest retrieved from reference TRBV5-4 and TRBJ2-7, is ETGVTQSPTHLIKTRGQQVTLRCSSQSGHNTVSWYQQALGQGPQFIFQYYREEENGRGNFPPRFSGLQFPNYSSELNVNALELDDSALYLCASSFGGGRYEQYFGPGTRLTVT.

The genes are TRBV15 and TRBJ2-5; 9 nucleotides match TRBD1. Germline V gives CDR1 LNHNV, CDR2 YYDKDF (reference sequence). Losses at the gene ends were 2 bases for V and 6 bases for J; bases not matched to a gene: 13. The CDR3 has 17 residues. CDR3 amino acids: CATSRNQPGQGDQTQYF. Here the CDR3 DNA reads TGTGCCACCAGCAGAAATCAACCGGGACAGGGAGATCAGACCCAGTACTTC.

V and J are TRBV5-1 and TRBJ2-5; D is uncertain. V was shortened by 4 bases and J by 5 bases, with 12 bases between the two germline ends. This CDR3 spans 13 amino acids. Germline loops: CDR1 SGHRS, CDR2 YFSETQ. The chain's CDR3 is CASSRLVRETQYF. CDR3 bases: TGCGCCAGCAGCCGTTTAGTCAGGGAGACCCAGTACTTC.

This clone turned up a few times. CDR3 bases: TGCAGTGGGCAGGGGGCCGATACGCAGTATTTT. This translates into CSGQGADTQYF. The rearrangement joins TRBV20-1 to TRBJ2-3; TRBD1 agrees at 8 bases. Unmatched junction bases numbered 3, after V lost 7 bases and J lost 6 bases. There are 11 residues in the CDR3. From germline, CDR1 is DFQATT and CDR2 SNEGSKA (reference sequence).

This rearrangement joins TRBV19 to TRBJ2-7; perhaps TRBD1 as D (6 bases). CDR3 length equals 15 residues. CDR1 and CDR2 (germline): LNHDA, SQIVND (reference sequence). The V gene lost 5 bases and the J gene lost 2 bases, with 16 bases spanning the gap. CDR3 coding DNA: TGTGCCAGTAGTCCGCTGACAGGTGCAACCTACGAGCAGTACTTC. This codes for CASSPLTGATYEQYF.

The genes are TRBV7-2 and TRBJ1-4; the match to TRBD1 covers 7 bases. Germline CDR1 reads SGHTA; CDR2 reads FQGNSA. The CDR3 loop spans 14 amino acids. Trimming at V came to 6 bases and at J to 1 base, leaving 2 bases not matched to a gene. CDR3 sequence: CASRRQGTNEKLFF. For the CDR3, the DNA is TGTGCCAGCAGACGACAGGGAACTAATGAAAAACTGTTTTTT.

The V call is TRBV27, the J call TRBJ1-3; weak D call: TRBD1 (6 bases). With 5 bases removed from V and 0 bases from J, the gap between germline ends came to 20 bases. Germline V CDR1 and CDR2: MNHEY, SMNVEV (reference sequence). CDR3 length: 18 amino acids. Written as DNA, the CDR3 is TGTGCCAGCAGTCCCGACAGGATGTTGGGTGGCTCTGGAAACACCATATATTTT. As protein: CASSPDRMLGGSGNTIYF.

As regards this clone: Different DNA sequences within this sample yield the same CDR3. This chain uses TRBV30 with TRBJ1-2; 8 bases map to TRBD1. The CDR3 runs to 11 residues. V was pared by 5 bases and J by 5 bases, with 1 base of the junction left unmatched. From germline, CDR1 is GTSNPN and CDR2 SVGIG (reference sequence). CDR3 bases: TGTGCCTGGGGGACAGGATATGGCTACACCTTC. As protein: CAWGTGYGYTF.

V usage is TRBV28 and J usage is TRBJ2-4, with a possible D match to TRBD1 (6 bases). Germline CDR1 reads MDHEN; CDR2 reads SYDVKM. The V end was cut by 4 bases, the J end by 2 bases, with 15 bases between. This CDR3 has 16 amino acids. The CDR3 spells CASSSQGGGSKNIQYF. In DNA, the CDR3 is TGTGCCAGCAGTTCACAGGGTGGGGGTTCCAAAAACATTCAGTACTTC.

This clone has just a few counts. CDR3: CAWMQGYYGYTF. CDR3 bases: TGTGCCTGGATGCAGGGGTACTATGGCTACACCTTC. The V call is TRBV30, the J call TRBJ1-2, with a possible D match to TRBD1 (6 bases). The V gene lost 4 bases and the J gene lost 3 bases, with 9 bases spanning the gap. The CDR3 is 12 residues long. Germline loops: CDR1 GTSNPN, CDR2 SVGIG (reference sequence).

CDR3 protein: CASSWDRVNSPLHF. The CDR3 DNA is TGTGCCAGCAGTTGGGACAGGGTAAATTCACCCCTCCACTTT. The chain recombines TRBV27 with TRBJ1-6; TRBD1 matches at 9 bases. V lost 4 bases and J lost 7; bases outside the gene matches: 2. The CDR3 loop spans 14 amino acids. Looked up from germline, CDR1 is MNHEY and CDR2 is SMNVEV (reference sequence).

This clone was seen a single time. The chain links TRBV4-1 to TRBJ1-2, with D perhaps TRBD1 (5 bases). Germline V gives CDR1 MGHRA, CDR2 YSYEKL. With 3 bases removed from V and 3 bases from J, the gap between germline ends came to 14 bases. There are 15 residues in the CDR3. The CDR3 loop is CASSQVEGRYYGYTF. The DNA of the CDR3 is TGCGCCAGCAGCCAGGTGGAGGGGCGATACTATGGCTACACCTTC.